This is a list of T cell receptor beta chains from one sample in a study of molecular identifiers for immune sequencing clone quantification. TCRdb used MiXCR to reprocess the PCR reads, holding one entry per CDR3 protein. Of about half a million distinct CDR3 sequences in the sample, about 26% were seen once. Specimen: naive CD8+ T cells from blood, with Jurkat cell RNA spiked in. The receptors stem from a human donor in good health. Some libraries in this study had Jurkat cell RNA spiked in. CDR3s include the opening cysteine and the closing phenylalanine or tryptophan. Each record gives: D gene, CDR3 length, clone size, V gene, J gene, CDR3 DNA, CDR3 protein. D genes are given only for firm matches. Clone size, where shown, is once, few, many, or a class for clones that have expanded.

d_gene: TRBD1; len: 16; abundance: few; v_gene: TRBV7-9; j_gene: TRBJ1-2; CDR3nt: TGTGCCAGCAGCCCCAGGACCGGGACAGCCATCTATGGCTACACCTTC; CDR3aa: CASSPRTGTAIYGYTF
d_gene: NA; len: 14; abundance: NA; v_gene: TRBV5-5; j_gene: TRBJ2-7; CDR3nt: TGTGCCAGCAGCTTGTTTGGTTTGACCTACGAGCAGTACTTC; CDR3aa: CASSLFGLTYEQYF
d_gene: TRBD1; len: 17; abundance: few; v_gene: TRBV4-1; j_gene: TRBJ2-5; CDR3nt: TGCGCCAGCAGCCAAGGGTTGAGGACAGGGGTCTCGGAGACCCAGTACTTC; CDR3aa: CASSQGLRTGVSETQYF
d_gene: NA; len: 16; abundance: few; v_gene: TRBV4-3; j_gene: TRBJ1-5; CDR3nt: TGCGCCAGCAGCCAAGAATATTGGGTTGGTAGTCAGCCCCAGCATTTT; CDR3aa: CASSQEYWVGSQPQHF
d_gene: NA; len: 14; abundance: NA; v_gene: TRBV12-3/TRBV12-4; j_gene: TRBJ1-5; CDR3nt: TGTGCCAGCAGCCCGGACAAGGGTAGGGAGCCCCAGCATTTT; CDR3aa: CASSPDKGREPQHF
d_gene: NA; len: 12; abundance: many; v_gene: TRBV10-3; j_gene: TRBJ2-3; CDR3nt: TGTGCCATCACCGACTCCACAGATACGCAGTATTTT; CDR3aa: CAITDSTDTQYF
d_gene: NA; len: 14; abundance: NA; v_gene: TRBV19; j_gene: TRBJ2-5; CDR3nt: TGTGCCAGTAGTATTTCGGCAGATCAAGAGCCCCAGTACTTC; CDR3aa: CASSISADQEPQYF
d_gene: NA; len: 14; abundance: NA; v_gene: TRBV4-3; j_gene: TRBJ2-2; CDR3nt: TGCGCCAGCAGCCAACGGGGGAACACCGGGGAGCTGTTTTTT; CDR3aa: CASSQRGNTGELFF
d_gene: TRBD2; len: 16; abundance: few; v_gene: TRBV7-3; j_gene: TRBJ2-7; CDR3nt: TGTGCCAGCAGCCCTAACCTTTTGCGGGAGGGCTACGAGCAGTACTTC; CDR3aa: CASSPNLLREGYEQYF
d_gene: NA; len: 15; abundance: NA; v_gene: TRBV2; j_gene: TRBJ2-3; CDR3nt: TGTGCCAGCAGTGAATCTGGCGGGAGCACAGATACGCAGTATTTT; CDR3aa: CASSESGGSTDTQYF
d_gene: TRBD1; len: 17; abundance: many; v_gene: TRBV12-3/TRBV12-4; j_gene: TRBJ2-3; CDR3nt: TGTGCCAGCAGTTTCTGGGAGACAGGGAGCTTCAAAGATACGCAGTATTTT; CDR3aa: CASSFWETGSFKDTQYF
d_gene: NA; len: 14; abundance: few; v_gene: TRBV9; j_gene: TRBJ2-5; CDR3nt: TGTGCCAGCAGCGCAGAGGGGATCGGAGAGACCCAGTACTTC; CDR3aa: CASSAEGIGETQYF
d_gene: TRBD1; len: 15; abundance: many; v_gene: TRBV15; j_gene: TRBJ1-5; CDR3nt: TGTGCCACCAGCAGAGACAGGGGGCGAGGACAGCCCCAGCATTTT; CDR3aa: CATSRDRGRGQPQHF
d_gene: TRBD1; len: 14; abundance: few; v_gene: TRBV24-1; j_gene: TRBJ2-7; CDR3nt: TGTGCCACCAGTGAAGAAGGACAGGGTGGCGAGCAGTACTTC; CDR3aa: CATSEEGQGGEQYF
d_gene: TRBD2; len: 19; abundance: few; v_gene: TRBV11-2; j_gene: TRBJ2-3; CDR3nt: TGTGCCAGCAGCTTATCGGCAGCTCTAGCGGGAGAGGCGTCAGATACGCAGTATTTT; CDR3aa: CASSLSAALAGEASDTQYF
d_gene: NA; len: 10; abundance: NA; v_gene: TRBV4-1; j_gene: TRBJ2-1; CDR3nt: TGCGCCAGTGGAGCGGATGAGCAGTTCTTC; CDR3aa: CASGADEQFF
d_gene: NA; len: 15; abundance: few; v_gene: TRBV3-1; j_gene: TRBJ2-2; CDR3nt: TGTGCCAGCAGCCAAGATCTTGGGAACACCGGGGAGCTGTTTTTT; CDR3aa: CASSQDLGNTGELFF
d_gene: NA; len: 14; abundance: few; v_gene: TRBV12-3/TRBV12-4; j_gene: TRBJ2-5; CDR3nt: TGTGCCAGCAGTTTGTCCAGCCTCCAAGAGACCCAGTACTTC; CDR3aa: CASSLSSLQETQYF
d_gene: NA; len: 13; abundance: NA; v_gene: TRBV29-1; j_gene: TRBJ2-3; CDR3nt: TGCAGCGTTGAAGGGCTCACGGCGGATACGCAGTATTTT; CDR3aa: CSVEGLTADTQYF
d_gene: NA; len: 13; abundance: few; v_gene: TRBV5-1; j_gene: TRBJ2-7; CDR3nt: TGCGCCAGCAGCTTGGAAAACGACTACGAGCAGTACTTC; CDR3aa: CASSLENDYEQYF
d_gene: NA; len: 14; abundance: few; v_gene: TRBV4-1; j_gene: TRBJ1-6; CDR3nt: TGCGCCAGCAGCCAATTACAGGGAAATTCACCCCTCCACTTT; CDR3aa: CASSQLQGNSPLHF
d_gene: NA; len: 19; abundance: NA; v_gene: TRBV11-3; j_gene: TRBJ2-3; CDR3nt: TGTGCCAGCAGCCGCCGTGGCGAAACAAAGGGGTCAAGCACAGATACGCAGTATTTT; CDR3aa: CASSRRGETKGSSTDTQYF
d_gene: NA; len: 15; abundance: few; v_gene: TRBV28; j_gene: TRBJ1-5; CDR3nt: TGTGCCAGCAGTTTATTGAGGGGGGTTGTTCAGCCCCAGCATTTT; CDR3aa: CASSLLRGVVQPQHF
d_gene: TRBD2; len: 16; abundance: few; v_gene: TRBV19; j_gene: TRBJ2-3; CDR3nt: TGTGCCAGTAGTATTTGGACTAGCGGGGAAACAGATACGCAGTATTTT; CDR3aa: CASSIWTSGETDTQYF
d_gene: NA; len: 14; abundance: NA; v_gene: TRBV29-1; j_gene: TRBJ2-5; CDR3nt: TGCAGCGTTGGAGGGGGGGACTTCCAAGAGACCCAGTACTTC; CDR3aa: CSVGGGDFQETQYF
d_gene: TRBD1; len: 12; abundance: NA; v_gene: TRBV19; j_gene: TRBJ2-7; CDR3nt: TGTGCCAGCCGACAGGGTGCCCACGAGCAGTACTTC; CDR3aa: CASRQGAHEQYF
d_gene: NA; len: 17; abundance: few; v_gene: TRBV15; j_gene: TRBJ1-1; CDR3nt: TGTGCCACCAGCAGAGAGGAGACACATTACTTGAACACTGAAGCTTTCTTT; CDR3aa: CATSREETHYLNTEAFF
d_gene: TRBD1; len: 15; abundance: many; v_gene: TRBV5-1; j_gene: TRBJ2-3; CDR3nt: TGCGCCAGCGGGCCCGGACAGGTTAGCACAGATACGCAGTATTTT; CDR3aa: CASGPGQVSTDTQYF
d_gene: TRBD2; len: 14; abundance: NA; v_gene: TRBV24-1; j_gene: TRBJ2-1; CDR3nt: TGTGCCACCGGTGATTTGGGGACTAGGAATGAGCAGTTCTTC; CDR3aa: CATGDLGTRNEQFF
d_gene: NA; len: 17; abundance: once; v_gene: TRBV12-3/TRBV12-4; j_gene: TRBJ1-4; CDR3nt: TGTGCCAGCAGTTTCGGATACGGAATCCGCAATAATGAAAAACTGTTTTTT; CDR3aa: CASSFGYGIRNNEKLFF
d_gene: TRBD1; len: 16; abundance: many; v_gene: TRBV4-3; j_gene: TRBJ2-7; CDR3nt: TGCGCCAGCAGCCAAGATAGGGGCAGGGGGACGTACGAGCAGTACTTC; CDR3aa: CASSQDRGRGTYEQYF
d_gene: TRBD1; len: 15; abundance: NA; v_gene: TRBV7-2; j_gene: TRBJ1-3; CDR3nt: TGTGCCAGCAGACCAGGACAGGACTCTGAAAACACCATATATTTT; CDR3aa: CASRPGQDSENTIYF
d_gene: NA; len: 13; abundance: many; v_gene: TRBV6-1; j_gene: TRBJ1-5; CDR3nt: TGTGCCATCGAATGGGGGTACGGTCAGCCCCAGCATTTT; CDR3aa: CAIEWGYGQPQHF
d_gene: NA; len: 12; abundance: few; v_gene: TRBV28; j_gene: TRBJ1-5; CDR3nt: TGTGCCGGCGGACAGAGCAATCAGCCCCAGCATTTT; CDR3aa: CAGGQSNQPQHF
d_gene: NA; len: 14; abundance: NA; v_gene: TRBV19; j_gene: TRBJ2-1; CDR3nt: TGTGCCAGTACTAGTGCCCGGGGGTACAATGAGCGGTTCTTC; CDR3aa: CASTSARGYNERFF
d_gene: TRBD2; len: 15; abundance: few; v_gene: TRBV28; j_gene: TRBJ2-1; CDR3nt: TGTGCCAGCAGTTTATGGGGACTAGCGGGAGATGAGCAGTTCTTC; CDR3aa: CASSLWGLAGDEQFF